A selection of T cell receptor beta chains follows, all from one sample in a study of shared clonotypes between healthy human individuals. Only in-frame clones appear in the TCRdb table, and some are missing; sequencing was by immunoSEQ multiplex PCR. This table has 550,000 to 700,000 clones, roughly 73% appearing once. Specimen: memory CD4+ T cells sorted from blood. The source is a woman in her 30s in good health. The CDR3 runs from the conserved cysteine through the conserved F or W. The D gene is left open where the match is weak. The listing skips clone size in some rows; elsewhere it reads once, few, many or a size class.

size: -; J: TRBJ1-5; V: TRBV27; D: -; length: 13; DNA: TGTGCCAGCAGTTGGCTCCCAGATCAGCCCCAGCATTTT; CDR3: CASSWLPDQPQHF
size: few; J: TRBJ2-7; V: TRBV27; D: TRBD2; length: 14; DNA: TGTGCCAGCAACTCGGGACTAGGGTTCCACGAGCAGTACTTC; CDR3: CASNSGLGFHEQYF
size: -; J: TRBJ2-3; V: TRBV2; D: -; length: 14; DNA: TGTGCCAGCAAAGGGACAACAACACTGGATACGCAGTATTTT; CDR3: CASKGTTTLDTQYF
size: -; J: TRBJ1-5; V: TRBV5-6; D: -; length: 12; DNA: TGTGCCAGCAGCCCCCGGGCTCAGCCCCAGCATTTT; CDR3: CASSPRAQPQHF
size: -; J: TRBJ2-3; V: TRBV19; D: TRBD1; length: 17; DNA: TGTGCCAGTAGTATGATGGGACAGATGCGCTCTCCAGATACGCAGTATTTT; CDR3: CASSMMGQMRSPDTQYF
size: -; J: TRBJ2-2; V: TRBV15; D: -; length: 14; DNA: TGTGCCACCAGCAGGGACACTGTGGCCGGGGAGCTGTTTTTT; CDR3: CATSRDTVAGELFF
size: -; J: TRBJ2-1; V: TRBV4-2; D: TRBD2; length: 17; DNA: TGTGCCAGCAGCCAAGGGGGGACTAGCGCCTCCTACAATGAGCAGTTCTTC; CDR3: CASSQGGTSASYNEQFF
size: -; J: TRBJ1-1; V: TRBV5-1; D: TRBD1; length: 16; DNA: TGCGCCAGCAGCTCGACCGGGACAGGAATCAGGGCTGAAGCTTTCTTT; CDR3: CASSSTGTGIRAEAFF
size: few; J: TRBJ2-1; V: TRBV5-1; D: -; length: 16; DNA: TGCGCCAGCAGCCCCGGCGGGCAGGGTAACTACAATGAGCAGTTCTTC; CDR3: CASSPGGQGNYNEQFF
size: few; J: TRBJ2-7; V: TRBV2; D: -; length: 14; DNA: TGTGCCAGCATGATAGTCTCTTTCTCCTACGAGCAGTACTTC; CDR3: CASMIVSFSYEQYF
size: few; J: TRBJ1-3; V: TRBV25-1; D: -; length: 14; DNA: TGTGCCAGCAGTGGGAGGGGGAGGCTAAACACCATATATTTT; CDR3: CASSGRGRLNTIYF
size: few; J: TRBJ1-2; V: TRBV19; D: TRBD1; length: 16; DNA: TGTGCCTCCAAACCCCGACAGGGGGCGAGGGGTTATGGCTACACCTTC; CDR3: CASKPRQGARGYGYTF
size: -; J: TRBJ1-1; V: TRBV9; D: -; length: 15; DNA: TGTGCCAGCAGCCCGAGTGGGAACATGAACACTGAAGCTTTCTTT; CDR3: CASSPSGNMNTEAFF
size: -; J: TRBJ2-7; V: TRBV11-2; D: -; length: 13; DNA: TGTGCCAGCAGCTTAGTGAGGGGAGGCGAGCAGTACTTC; CDR3: CASSLVRGGEQYF
size: -; J: TRBJ2-3; V: TRBV5-6; D: TRBD2; length: 16; DNA: TGTGCCAGCAGCCTTGTGCGGGAGGGCCGCACAGATACGCAGTATTTT; CDR3: CASSLVREGRTDTQYF
size: many; J: TRBJ1-1; V: TRBV7-8; D: -; length: 14; DNA: TGTGCCAGCAGCTTATTAACACAGAACACTGAAGCTTTCTTT; CDR3: CASSLLTQNTEAFF
size: -; J: TRBJ1-2; V: TRBV4-1; D: -; length: 14; DNA: TGCGCCAGCAGCGTAGCTGGCACCTGGGGTGGCCACACCTTC; CDR3: CASSVAGTWGGHTF
size: -; J: TRBJ2-5; V: TRBV7-6; D: -; length: 16; DNA: TGTGCCAGCAGTGACCCCAGGGTGGTGGGACAAGAGACCCAGTACTTC; CDR3: CASSDPRVVGQETQYF
size: -; J: TRBJ2-7; V: TRBV27; D: -; length: 13; DNA: TGTGCCAGCAGTTTGACCAGGGGGGGCGAGCAGTACTTC; CDR3: CASSLTRGGEQYF
size: -; J: TRBJ1-1; V: TRBV18; D: -; length: 14; DNA: TGTGCCAGCTCACCGTTGGACAGCAACACTGAAGCTTTCTTT; CDR3: CASSPLDSNTEAFF
size: -; J: TRBJ2-5; V: TRBV4-2; D: TRBD2; length: 21; DNA: TGTGCCAGCAGCCGTCACTTACCCGGACTAGCGGGAGAACGATTTCCAGAGACCCAGTACTTC; CDR3: CASSRHLPGLAGERFPETQYF
size: -; J: TRBJ2-5; V: TRBV7-9; D: TRBD2; length: 14; DNA: TGTGCCAGCAGCTTAGCGGGAGGGCTGGAGACCCAGTACTTC; CDR3: CASSLAGGLETQYF
size: -; J: TRBJ1-4; V: TRBV28; D: TRBD1; length: 14; DNA: TGTGCCAGCAGCTCAGGGGGCGCGGACGGAAAACTGTTTTTT; CDR3: CASSSGGADGKLFF
size: -; J: TRBJ1-3; V: TRBV28; D: TRBD1; length: 16; DNA: TGTGCCAGCAGTTTGTTGGGACAGGGGGCTGGAAACACCATATATTTT; CDR3: CASSLLGQGAGNTIYF
size: -; J: TRBJ1-5; V: TRBV19; D: -; length: 15; DNA: TGTGCCAGTAGTATTCAGCTGACAGGTGATCAGCCCCAGCATTTT; CDR3: CASSIQLTGDQPQHF
size: -; J: TRBJ2-2; V: TRBV30; D: TRBD2; length: 15; DNA: TGTGCCTGGAGCCGACTAGCGGGACTAACCGGGGAGCTGTTTTTT; CDR3: CAWSRLAGLTGELFF
size: -; J: TRBJ1-2; V: TRBV10-1; D: -; length: 14; DNA: TGCGCCAGCAGTGAAATCGGGCTTAACTATGGCTACACCTTC; CDR3: CASSEIGLNYGYTF
size: few; J: TRBJ2-5; V: TRBV6-6; D: -; length: 13; DNA: TGTGCCAGCAGTTATGTCAGAGAGGAGACCCAGTACTTC; CDR3: CASSYVREETQYF
size: few; J: TRBJ2-3; V: TRBV5-1; D: -; length: 14; DNA: TGCGCCAGCAGCACCGGCGACGGCACAGATACGCAGTATTTT; CDR3: CASSTGDGTDTQYF
size: many; J: TRBJ2-5; V: TRBV5-1; D: TRBD2; length: 16; DNA: TGCGCCAGCAGCTTCAACCCGGGACTAGCGAAAGAGACCCAGTACTTC; CDR3: CASSFNPGLAKETQYF
size: once; J: TRBJ2-7; V: TRBV11-2; D: TRBD1; length: 14; DNA: TGTGCCAGCAGCTCGACAGGGCACTCCTACGAGCAGTACTTC; CDR3: CASSSTGHSYEQYF
size: once; J: TRBJ1-4; V: TRBV19; D: -; length: 14; DNA: TGTGCCAGTAGTATGGGGTCCCGAACGGAAAAACTGTTTTTT; CDR3: CASSMGSRTEKLFF
size: -; J: TRBJ2-4; V: TRBV6-1; D: -; length: 16; DNA: TGTGCCAGCAGTGAAGCTTTTGGCTCAGCCAAAAACATTCAGTACTTC; CDR3: CASSEAFGSAKNIQYF
size: -; J: TRBJ2-7; V: TRBV7-9; D: TRBD2; length: 18; DNA: TGTGCCAGCAGCTTATACCCGGGACTAGCGGGAGGGCCCCGCGAGCAGTACTTC; CDR3: CASSLYPGLAGGPREQYF
size: -; J: TRBJ1-4; V: TRBV10-2; D: -; length: 15; DNA: TGCGCCAGCAGTGAGTCATACGGGCAAATTGAAAAACTGTTTTTT; CDR3: CASSESYGQIEKLFF
size: once; J: TRBJ2-7; V: TRBV6-1; D: TRBD1; length: 15; DNA: TGTGCCAGCAGCCAACTTCCGGGACAGGACTACGAGCAGTACTTC; CDR3: CASSQLPGQDYEQYF
size: -; J: TRBJ2-1; V: TRBV27; D: -; length: 17; DNA: TGTGCCAGCAGTAATCGAGGCGGTTGGGGCTCCTACAATGAGCAGTTCTTC; CDR3: CASSNRGGWGSYNEQFF
size: -; J: TRBJ2-7; V: TRBV12-2; D: -; length: 13; DNA: TGTGCAAGTCGCTTTACTAGCGCCTACGAGCAGTACTTC; CDR3: CASRFTSAYEQYF
size: -; J: TRBJ2-2; V: TRBV27; D: -; length: 14; DNA: TGTGCCAGCAGGAGGGCAGGGAACACCGGGGAGCTGTTTTTT; CDR3: CASRRAGNTGELFF
size: once; J: TRBJ2-6; V: TRBV6-1; D: -; length: 15; DNA: TGTGCCAGCAGTCAAGGCGGGGCTGGGGCCAACGTCCCGACTTTC; CDR3: CASSQGGAGANVPTF
size: -; J: TRBJ2-5; V: TRBV2; D: -; length: 14; DNA: TGTGCCAGCAGTGGGGGGGCCGGGCAAGAGACCCAGTACTTC; CDR3: CASSGGAGQETQYF
size: once; J: TRBJ1-1; V: TRBV7-8; D: -; length: 13; DNA: TGTGCCAGCAGCTTTTCTAGGGACACTGAAGCTTTCTTT; CDR3: CASSFSRDTEAFF
size: -; J: TRBJ2-3; V: TRBV27; D: TRBD2; length: 20; DNA: TGTGCCAGCAGCCGACAGGGGGCCCGACTAGCGGGAGGGCTAACAGATACGCAGTATTTT; CDR3: CASSRQGARLAGGLTDTQYF
size: -; J: TRBJ2-1; V: TRBV5-1; D: TRBD2; length: 13; DNA: TGCGCCACCGGGGCTAGCGGGAGGGATGAGCAGTTCTTC; CDR3: CATGASGRDEQFF
size: -; J: TRBJ2-2; V: TRBV6-1; D: TRBD1; length: 15; DNA: TGTGCCAGCAACCCGACAGGGGGCCGCACCGGGGAGCTGTTTTTT; CDR3: CASNPTGGRTGELFF
size: few; J: TRBJ2-7; V: TRBV7-6; D: TRBD1; length: 13; DNA: TGTGCCAGCAGCTACCGGACAGGGCTGGAGCAGTACTTC; CDR3: CASSYRTGLEQYF
size: -; J: TRBJ2-3; V: TRBV7-8; D: -; length: 14; DNA: TGTGCCAGCAGGCGGGACACCCGCACAGATACGCAGTATTTT; CDR3: CASRRDTRTDTQYF
size: -; J: TRBJ2-3; V: TRBV5-1; D: TRBD1; length: 14; DNA: TGCGCCAGCAGCAAAGCGGGACAGGGAGATACGCAGTATTTT; CDR3: CASSKAGQGDTQYF
size: -; J: TRBJ1-5; V: TRBV4-1; D: -; length: 17; DNA: TGCGCCAGCAGCCAAGTTCCGGGGATCGGGAGCAATCAGCCCCAGCATTTT; CDR3: CASSQVPGIGSNQPQHF
size: -; J: TRBJ2-7; V: TRBV2; D: TRBD2; length: 15; DNA: TGTGCCAGCAGTGAATTTTATGGCGGGAGATACGAGCAGTACTTC; CDR3: CASSEFYGGRYEQYF
size: -; J: TRBJ2-1; V: TRBV4-2; D: -; length: 15; DNA: TGTGCCAGCAGCCAACTCCTAACGGGTTCCAATGAGCAGTTCTTC; CDR3: CASSQLLTGSNEQFF
size: -; J: TRBJ2-1; V: TRBV7-6; D: TRBD1; length: 15; DNA: TGTGCCAGCAGTAGTAGGACAGGGACAACTAATGAGCAGTTCTTC; CDR3: CASSSRTGTTNEQFF
size: few; J: TRBJ1-5; V: TRBV9; D: TRBD1; length: 15; DNA: TGTGCCAGCAGCGTAGACGGGACAGGGAGTCAGCCCCAGCATTTT; CDR3: CASSVDGTGSQPQHF
size: -; J: TRBJ1-1; V: TRBV15; D: -; length: 14; DNA: TGTGCCACCAGCAGAGTTAGCACGGGCACTGAAGCTTTCTTT; CDR3: CATSRVSTGTEAFF
size: -; J: TRBJ2-2; V: TRBV19; D: -; length: 16; DNA: TGTGCCAGTAGTAGGGGTCAGCCGATCCACACCGGGGAGCTGTTTTTT; CDR3: CASSRGQPIHTGELFF
size: once; J: TRBJ2-7; V: TRBV19; D: TRBD2; length: 15; DNA: TGTGCCAGTAGCCGGACTAGCGGGAGCAGCAACGAGCAGTACTTC; CDR3: CASSRTSGSSNEQYF
size: few; J: TRBJ2-6; V: TRBV7-9; D: -; length: 13; DNA: TGTGCCAGCAGCTCCCGGGGGGCCAACGTCCTGACTTTC; CDR3: CASSSRGANVLTF